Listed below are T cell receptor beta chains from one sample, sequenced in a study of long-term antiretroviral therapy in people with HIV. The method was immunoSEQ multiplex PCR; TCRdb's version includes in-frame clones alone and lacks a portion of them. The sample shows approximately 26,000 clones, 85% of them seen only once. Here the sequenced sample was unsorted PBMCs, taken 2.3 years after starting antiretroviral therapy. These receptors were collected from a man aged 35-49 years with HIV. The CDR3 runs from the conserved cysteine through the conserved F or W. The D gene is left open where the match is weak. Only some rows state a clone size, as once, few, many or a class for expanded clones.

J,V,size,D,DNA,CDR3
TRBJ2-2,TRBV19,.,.,TGTGCCAGTAGTATAGATGAGACGGGAGAAATCGGGGAGCTGTTTTTT,CASSIDETGEIGELFF
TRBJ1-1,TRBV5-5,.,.,TGTGCCAGCAGCCCCCTGGGGGGAATAAACACTGAAGCTTTCTTT,CASSPLGGINTEAFF
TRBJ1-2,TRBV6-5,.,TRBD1,TGTGCCAGCACCCCAGTCAGAGGCAGGGGGAATGGCTACACCTTC,CASTPVRGRGNGYTF
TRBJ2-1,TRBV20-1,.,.,TGCAGTGCTAGTGAGACAAATGAGCAGTTCTTC,CSASETNEQFF
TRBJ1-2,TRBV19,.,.,TGTGCCAGTAGTATGGCATGGGGAAGGAGCAACTATGGCTACACCTTC,CASSMAWGRSNYGYTF
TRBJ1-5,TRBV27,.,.,TGTGCCAGCAGTTCGAGGGGAGGCAATCAGCCCCAGCATTTT,CASSSRGGNQPQHF
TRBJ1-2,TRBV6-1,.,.,TGTGCCAGCAGTGAATTCGCCCTCCAAGACCCTGTCTATGGCTACACCTTC,CASSEFALQDPVYGYTF
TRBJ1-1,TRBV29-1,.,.,TGCAGCGTTGACCGGGACGGCATTAACACTGAAGCTTTCTTT,CSVDRDGINTEAFF
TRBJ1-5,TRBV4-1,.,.,TGCGCCAGCAGCCAAGATCGGACAGTTTATAGCAATCAGCCCCAGCATTTT,CASSQDRTVYSNQPQHF
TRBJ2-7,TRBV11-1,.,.,TGTGCCAGCAGCTTAGCTTACTACGAGCAGTACTTC,CASSLAYYEQYF
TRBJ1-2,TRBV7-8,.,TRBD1,TGTGCCAGCAGAAAGGGGACAGAGGCTAACTATGGCTACACCTTC,CASRKGTEANYGYTF
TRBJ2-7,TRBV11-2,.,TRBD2,TGTGCCAGCAGCTTCGGACTAGTTGGCTACGAGCAGTACTTC,CASSFGLVGYEQYF
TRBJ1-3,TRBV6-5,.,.,TGTGCCAGCAGTTCCGCCGGAACTTCTGGAAACACCATATATTTT,CASSSAGTSGNTIYF
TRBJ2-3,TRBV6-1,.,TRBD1,TGTGCCAGCAGTCTCGACAGGGTCGGCACAGATACGCAGTATTTT,CASSLDRVGTDTQYF
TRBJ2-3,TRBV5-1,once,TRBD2,TGCGCCAGCAGCTTCCTAGCGGGAGGGCCGACAGATACGCAGTATTTT,CASSFLAGGPTDTQYF
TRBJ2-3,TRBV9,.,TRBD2,TGTGCCAGCAGCCCCAGTGAGCGGGAGAAAGATACGCAGTATTTT,CASSPSEREKDTQYF
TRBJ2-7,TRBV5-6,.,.,TGTGCCAGCAGCTTACAGGACACCTACGAGCAGTACTTC,CASSLQDTYEQYF
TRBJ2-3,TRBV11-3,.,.,TGTGCCATCGGTGGGGACCACTTCGGGACAGATACGCAGTATTTT,CAIGGDHFGTDTQYF
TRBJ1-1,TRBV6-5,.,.,TGTGCCAGCAGCCGCACCTATGAAGCTTACGGTGAAGCTTTCTTT,CASSRTYEAYGEAFF
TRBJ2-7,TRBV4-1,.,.,TGCGCCAGCAGCCAAACACCGGGACAAGACTACGAGCAGTACTTC,CASSQTPGQDYEQYF
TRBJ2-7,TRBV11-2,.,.,TGTGCCAGCGGGGGGGCTAGCTCCTACGAGCAGTACTTC,CASGGASSYEQYF
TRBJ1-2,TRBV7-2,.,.,TGTGCCAGCAGCCCCGAGAGGGGGGACACCTTC,CASSPERGDTF
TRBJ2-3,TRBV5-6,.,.,TGTGCCAGCAGCTTTACAGATACGCAGTATTTT,CASSFTDTQYF
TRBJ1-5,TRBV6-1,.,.,TGTGCCAGCAGTGACGACATCGGATTTAGCAATCAGCCCCAGCATTTT,CASSDDIGFSNQPQHF
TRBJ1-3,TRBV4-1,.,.,TGCGCCAGCAGCCACCCGACGGTTAGCTCTGGAAACACCATATATTTT,CASSHPTVSSGNTIYF
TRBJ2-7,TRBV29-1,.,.,TGCAGCGTTCTAAAGCGGGACGAGCAGTACTTC,CSVLKRDEQYF
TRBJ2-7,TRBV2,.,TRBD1,TGTGCCAGCAGTGAAGCGGACAGGAGCTCCTACGAGCAGTACTTC,CASSEADRSSYEQYF
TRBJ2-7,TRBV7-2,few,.,TGTGCCAGCAGCTTAGAGGCAGCTGCCTACGAGCAGTACTTC,CASSLEAAAYEQYF
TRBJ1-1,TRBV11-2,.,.,TGTGCCAGCAGCTTAGAATTCGGAAGACCGAACACTGAAGCTTTCTTT,CASSLEFGRPNTEAFF
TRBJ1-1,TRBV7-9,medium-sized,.,TGTGCCAGCAGCTTAGCGTTGAACACTGAAGCTTTCTTT,CASSLALNTEAFF
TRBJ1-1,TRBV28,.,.,TGTGCCAGCAGTTTAGGAGGCCTGAACACTGAAGCTTTCTTT,CASSLGGLNTEAFF
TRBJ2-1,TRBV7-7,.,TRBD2,TGTGCTAGCAGCCCTTCTAGCGGGAGGGCCAATGAGCAGTTCTTC,CASSPSSGRANEQFF
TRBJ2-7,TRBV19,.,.,TGTGCCAGTAGTATGTTCCCCACCGGGTCCTCCATCTACGAGCAGTACTTC,CASSMFPTGSSIYEQYF
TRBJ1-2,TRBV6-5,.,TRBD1,TGTGCCAGCAGACCCGACAGGGGGCGACATGGCTACACCTTC,CASRPDRGRHGYTF
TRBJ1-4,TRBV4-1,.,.,TGCGCCAGCAGCTTACAGGGTGAAAGGAGTGAAAAACTGTTTTTT,CASSLQGERSEKLFF
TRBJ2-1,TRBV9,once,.,TGTGCCAGCAGCGTTAACAATGAGCAGTTCTTC,CASSVNNEQFF
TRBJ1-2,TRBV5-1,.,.,TGCGCCAGCAGCCTATCCGGGCCCGCTTTGGGCTATGGCTACACCTTC,CASSLSGPALGYGYTF
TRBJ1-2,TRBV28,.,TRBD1,TGTGCCAGCAGTCCTCGACAGGGGGAGGTGCATGGCTACACCTTC,CASSPRQGEVHGYTF
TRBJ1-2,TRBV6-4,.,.,TGTGCCAGCAGTCCGGCTCTCTGGGGCTACACCTTC,CASSPALWGYTF
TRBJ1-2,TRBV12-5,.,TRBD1,TGTGCTAGTGGACAACAGGGGCCACGGCATGGCTACACCTTC,CASGQQGPRHGYTF
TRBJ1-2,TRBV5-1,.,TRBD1,TGCGCCAGCAGCTTGGGGACAGGGGGCTATGGCTACACCTTC,CASSLGTGGYGYTF
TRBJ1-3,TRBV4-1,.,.,TGCGCCAGCAGCCAGGATGCCGGACGGAACTCTGGAAACACCATATATTTT,CASSQDAGRNSGNTIYF
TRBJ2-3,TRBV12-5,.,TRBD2,TGTGCTAGTGGGCGGGAGGGTTGGAGGGGCACAGATACGCAGTATTTT,CASGREGWRGTDTQYF
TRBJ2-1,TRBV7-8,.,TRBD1,TGTGCCAGCAGCCCAGGACAGGTATACAATGAGCAGTTCTTC,CASSPGQVYNEQFF
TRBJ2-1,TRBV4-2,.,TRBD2,TGTGCCAGCAGCCAAGTTAGTAGCGGGAGGAATGAGCAGTTCTTC,CASSQVSSGRNEQFF
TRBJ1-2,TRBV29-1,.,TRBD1,TGCAGCGCCCCGGACAGGGGTGGTGGCTACACCTTC,CSAPDRGGGYTF
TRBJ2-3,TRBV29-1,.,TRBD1,TGCAGCGTTGGCAGACCCAGGGGGCGCAGCACAGATACGCAGTATTTT,CSVGRPRGRSTDTQYF
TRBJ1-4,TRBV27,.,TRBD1,TGTGCCAGCAGTCCTACAGGGGCAATTAATGAAAAACTGTTTTTT,CASSPTGAINEKLFF
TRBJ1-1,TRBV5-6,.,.,TGTGCCAGCAGCTCCGGAATTATGAACACTGAAGCTTTCTTT,CASSSGIMNTEAFF
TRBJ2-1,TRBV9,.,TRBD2,TGTGCCAGCAGCGTAGAGGGGCTAGCGGGAGACGATGAGCAGTTCTTC,CASSVEGLAGDDEQFF
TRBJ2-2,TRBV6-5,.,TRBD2,TGTGCCAGCAGTTACTCGAATCGGGGGGCCGGGGAGCTGTTTTTT,CASSYSNRGAGELFF
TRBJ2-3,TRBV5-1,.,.,TGCGCCAGCACCGGCGACACGGAGAGACCTGGTACAGATACGCAGTATTTT,CASTGDTERPGTDTQYF
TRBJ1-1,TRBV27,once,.,TGTGCCAGCAGTTTTAACGCGGTGGAGATGGACACTGAAGCTTTCTTT,CASSFNAVEMDTEAFF
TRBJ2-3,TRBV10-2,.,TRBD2,TGCGCCAGCAGTAAAGCGGGGGTGCCCACAGATACGCAGTATTTT,CASSKAGVPTDTQYF
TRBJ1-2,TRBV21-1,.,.,TGTGCCAGCAGCACAAAAAGCGGGACGGGGACCTATGGCTACACCTTC,CASSTKSGTGTYGYTF
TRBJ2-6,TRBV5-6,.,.,TGTGCCAGCAGCGCTGCCGTCTCTGGGGCCAACGTCCTGACTTTC,CASSAAVSGANVLTF
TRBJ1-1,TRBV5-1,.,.,TGCGCCAGCAGCCTTGGCTTTGGTTCGATAGGAGAAGCTTTCTTT,CASSLGFGSIGEAFF